This paragraph covers one T cell receptor beta chain sequence. This receptor's antigen is unknown. No per-base quality is available; no much larger clone lies one base away. There are 16 amino acids in the CDR3, from cysteine to phenylalanine inclusive. The entry retains the CDR3 DNA only, 48 bases that are in frame from base 1. Germline trimming: 4 bases from V, 2 bases from J; junction bases outside gene matches: 9. Via the germline V gene (reference sequence), CDR1 is SGHNT and CDR2 YYREEE. These data originate in a study of T cell responses to AZD1222 COVID-19 vaccine (dated by TCRdb to the early 2020s). Turning to the overall study: TCR sequencing covered 230 to 250 trial participants: 207 given two doses of AZD1222 and 26 given two doses of MenACWY control vaccine. Enrollment into the trials was organized by age into subgroups of 18-55, 56-69 and 70-plus years, and those subgroups contained roughly 150, 30 and 60 TCR-sequenced participants, respectively.

The CDR3 regions of human TCRbeta chains were subjected to immunosequencing. Per the authors' processing: Repertoire TCRs were matched against a reference library of SARS-CoV-2-specific TCRs generated with the MIRA antigen-specificity platform. Breadth meant the fraction of unique TCRs that were SARS-CoV-2-associated, whereas depth meant the fraction of total T cells that were SARS-CoV-2-associated. Using the MIRA data, every spike-specific TCR was mapped to the spike region that the TCR reacted to and assigned to either a CD4 or a CD8 class. Log10-transformed breadth and depth values were compared by one-way ANOVA with Sidak's multiple comparisons tests. This is the immuneACCESS table as TCRdb keeps it, with only in-frame sequences that have V and J called. A part of the clones is gone; compared with another copy, unresolved V genes explain less than half, and the rest is unexplained. The D gene and trimming were derived from the DNA, and the V and J assignments and clone size from that table. Here the sample has roughly 67,000 clones; roughly nine tenths occur a single time. The ten largest make up approximately 30% of the sample.

On the study overall, not on this receptor specifically: Conclusions about previously exposed vaccinees are limited because only five to seven AZD1222 recipients were SARS-CoV-2 seropositive at baseline. Spike-specific TCR breadth and depth rose significantly after two AZD1222 doses compared with day 0 and with MenACWY recipients. Vaccine-associated CD4 TCRs spanned the whole spike protein, with dominant responses in regions 160-218 and 743-854. Epitopes outside the regions mutated in the B.1.351 and B.1.1.7 variants were reportedly recognized by nearly half of the unique spike-specific TCRs. Participants were mostly white British, with more females than males. The authors suggested clonal diversity may have been underestimated. Because no day 14 peak-response samples were available, repertoires were characterized only after the peak T cell response. The 56-69-year group was small, and its depth increase did not reach significance, likely because of low power.

This sample's time point label indicates: about 28 days (+/-7) after the second vaccine dose. AZD1222 recipients with second doses at about 4 weeks or about 12 weeks were pooled, because spike-specific TCR depth and breadth did not differ between schedules. Vaccinee samples were obtained from the UK trials COV001 and COV002, which included a single-blind randomized controlled phase 2/3 trial of AZD1222 (ChAdOx1 nCoV-19) in healthy adults. For TCRbeta chain sequencing, PBMC samples from trial participants were taken at day 0 and at day 28 after the second dose. The rearrangement combines TRBV5-4 with TRBJ2-1, and TRBD2 aligns with 7 junction nucleotides. The source material was peripheral blood, sampled 28 days after the second AZD1222 dose. The clonotype originates from an adult who received the AZD1222 COVID-19 vaccine. CDR3 region: CASSPREAGPYNEQFF. The bases read TGTGCCAGCAGCCCGCGTGAAGCGGGGCCCTACAATGAGCAGTTCTTC.